The 26 T cell receptor beta chains presented below share a single source sample, sequenced in a study of cytomegalovirus exposure and HLA in healthy donors. This PCR relied on a set of 60 Vbeta primers and 13 Jbeta primers. The protocol was immunoSEQ multiplex PCR, while the TCRdb copy is restricted to in-frame clones and leaves out a portion. This table has some 110,000 clones, roughly 77% appearing once. Sequencing was done on a sample of PBMCs. All receptors come from a man aged 45-65 years in good health and CMV-seropositive.

This clone was picked up a small number of times. The chain employs TRBV23-1 and TRBJ2-3, with 9 positions matching TRBD2. TRBV23-1 is recorded as an ORF, its role being uncertain. Unmatched junction bases numbered 20, after V lost 4 bases and J lost 0 bases. The CDR3 has 21 residues. CDR3 sequence: CASSRWEDGKLAGASTDTQYF. The DNA of the CDR3 is TGCGCCAGCAGTCGGTGGGAGGACGGAAAATTAGCGGGGGCTAGCACAGATACGCAGTATTTT.

The chain couples TRBV6-5 to TRBJ1-6; D remains ambiguous. V gave up 2 bases and J gave up 7 bases, with 12 bases separating them. This CDR3 has 15 residues. Germline V CDR1 and CDR2: MNHEY, SVGAGI. The CDR3 DNA follows: TGTGCCAGCAGTTACACAGACGGTGCCAATTCACCCCTCCACTTT. As protein: CASSYTDGANSPLHF.

The chain combines TRBV19 with TRBJ1-1; D unresolved. CDR3 size: 11 residues. The V gene's germline CDR1 is LNHDA and CDR2 SQIVND (reference sequence). V gave up 3 bases and J gave up 8 bases, with 7 bases separating them. As DNA, the CDR3 is TGTGCCAGTAGTATTCGGGTCGAAGCTTTCTTT. Protein sequence: CASSIRVEAFF.

The rearrangement joins TRBV2 to TRBJ2-3, with D perhaps TRBD2 (5 bases). Germline V lookup: CDR1 SNHLY, CDR2 FYNNEI. V was cut by 5 bases and J by 4 bases, with 16 bases left in between. The CDR3 extends over 15 amino acids. CDR3 sequence (DNA): TGTGCCAGCAGTCGTTTCTCCGGGATCCCAGATACGCAGTATTTT. It is translated as CASSRFSGIPDTQYF.

The chain uses TRBV5-4 and TRBJ2-2, with 7 bases lining up with TRBD2. The CDR3 sequence is 18 residues long. The J segment lost 0 bases and the V segment lost 4 bases, leaving 12 bases of the junction unmatched. Germline V lookup: CDR1 SGHNT, CDR2 YYREEE (reference sequence). CDR3 residues: CASSPGLLSGPNTGELFF. As DNA, the CDR3 is TGTGCCAGCAGCCCCGGCCTACTTAGCGGGCCGAACACCGGGGAGCTGTTTTTT.

The chain carries TRBV9 and TRBJ2-7; 7 bases fit TRBD1. The germline gives CDR1 SGDLS, CDR2 YYNGEE. Losses at the gene ends were 3 bases for V and 3 bases for J; bases not matched to a gene: 6. This CDR3 is built from 14 residues. CDR3 sequence (DNA): TGTGCCAGCAGCGGCCGGGACAGTAGCTACGAGCAGTACTTC. Translated: CASSGRDSSYEQYF.

The chain links TRBV7-2 to TRBJ1-1; possibly TRBD1 for D (6 bases). The V end was cut by 3 bases, the J end by 0 bases, with 8 bases between. The germline V gene has CDR1 SGHTA and CDR2 FQGNSA. CDR3 length: 14 amino acids. CDR3 nucleotides: TGTGCCAGCAGCTTCGACAGGCTGAACACTGAAGCTTTCTTT. It specifies CASSFDRLNTEAFF. Full variable domain (missing parts from reference TRBV7-2 and TRBJ1-1): GAGVSQSPSNKVTEKGKDVELRCDPISGHTALYWYRQSLGQGLEFLIYFQGNSAPDKSGLPSDRFSAERTGGSVSTLTIQRTQQEDSAVYLCASSFDRLNTEAFFGQGTRLTVV.

J is TRBJ1-5 and V is TRBV5-4; perhaps TRBD1 as D (6 bases). V lost 3 bases and J 0 bases, leaving 13 bases between the germline ends. Germline CDR1 reads SGHNT; CDR2 reads YYREEE (reference sequence). CDR3 length: 16 residues. The chain's CDR3 is CASSSRTVVSNQPQHF. In DNA form, the CDR3 reads TGTGCCAGCAGCTCACGGACAGTAGTTAGCAATCAGCCCCAGCATTTT.

The chain combines TRBV6-5 with TRBJ1-6; D gene uncertain. V gave up 5 bases and J gave up 8 bases, with 16 bases separating them. CDR3 length: 15 residues. Germline V gives CDR1 MNHEY, CDR2 SVGAGI. The CDR3 DNA is TGTGCCAGCAGTCTCTTGGGCCCTTCGGATTCACCCCTCCACTTT. Amino acid sequence: CASSLLGPSDSPLHF.

This clone has more than one count but fewer than ten. The chain carries TRBV29-1 and TRBJ1-2; 8 positions agree with TRBD1. The V gene's germline CDR1 is SQVTM and CDR2 ANQGSEA. With V trimmed by 0 bases and J by 2 bases, 2 bases remained unmatched. The CDR3 extends over 14 amino acids. This chain's CDR3 is CSVEDPGGNYGYTF. The CDR3 DNA follows: TGCAGCGTTGAAGATCCAGGGGGCAACTATGGCTACACCTTC.

The J gene is TRBJ2-6, the V gene TRBV29-1; tentatively, D is TRBD2 (6 bases). The CDR3 is 16 residues long. V was clipped by 4 bases and J by 0 bases, with 13 bases between them. The germline V gene has CDR1 SQVTM and CDR2 ANQGSEA. In DNA form, the CDR3 reads TGCAGCGTTGCCCCGGGACTGCTCTCTGGGGCCAACGTCCTGACTTTC. Protein sequence: CSVAPGLLSGANVLTF.

The chain combines TRBV25-1 with TRBJ1-4; TRBD1 is a possible D gene (5 bases). The CDR3 has 16 amino acids. V shed 1 base and J shed 0 bases, with 9 bases lying between them. CDR1 is MGHDK, CDR2 SYGVNS, per germline. CDR3 DNA: TGTGCCAGCAGTGAATCCACCAGGGCAACTAATGAAAAACTGTTTTTT. Its protein product is CASSESTRATNEKLFF.

Concerning this clone itself: At the DNA level, this CDR3 is encoded by other sequences in the same sample as well. J is TRBJ1-2 and V is TRBV28; 7 bases map to TRBD1. The V gene's germline CDR1 is MDHEN and CDR2 SYDVKM. This CDR3 comprises 13 residues. Losses at the gene ends were 7 bases for V and 4 bases for J; bases not matched to a gene: 6. CDR3 sequence reads: CASTQGTVYGYTF. CDR3 in DNA: TGTGCCAGCACCCAGGGGACAGTCTATGGCTACACCTTC.

This clone was seen a handful of times. The V call is TRBV2, the J call TRBJ2-3, with 7 bases lining up with TRBD1. The V gene end was trimmed by 2 bases and the J gene end by 0 bases; junction bases not matched to a gene: 2. The germline CDR1 and CDR2 sequences are SNHLY and FYNNEI. CDR3 length: 15 residues. In nucleotides, the CDR3 is TGTGCCAGCAGTGAAAGGGGACAGAGCACAGATACGCAGTATTTT. Its translation: CASSERGQSTDTQYF.

This chain connects TRBV5-1 to TRBJ2-5; no clear D. Trimming removed 5 bases at V and 3 bases at J, with 8 bases between. Germline CDR1 SGHRS, CDR2 YFSETQ. CDR3 size: 12 residues. CDR3 bases: TGCGCCAGCAGAAAACTGGAAGAGACCCAGTACTTC. This translates into CASRKLEETQYF.

V and J are TRBV4-2 and TRBJ2-2; D uncertain. V was trimmed by 1 base and J by 6 bases, leaving 12 bases between them. Germline loops: CDR1 LGHNA, CDR2 YNFKEQ. This CDR3 region has 15 residues. The CDR3 DNA is TGTGCCAGCAGCCAAGGGCGGTATGGAGCCGGGGAGCTGTTTTTT. Amino acid sequence: CASSQGRYGAGELFF.

The rearrangement links TRBV7-2 to TRBJ2-7; 10 nucleotides match TRBD2. The V gene's germline CDR1 is SGHTA and CDR2 FQGNSA. V dropped 1 base and J dropped 4; count of bases not matched to a gene: 10. This CDR3 contains 17 residues. CDR3 in amino acids: CASSLEAGGPGSYEQYF. For the CDR3, the DNA is TGTGCCAGCAGCTTAGAAGCGGGAGGGCCGGGGTCGTACGAGCAGTACTTC.

Note on this clone: Since a much larger clone is just one base distant, this may be a read error. The chain employs TRBV7-2 and TRBJ1-1; weak D call: TRBD1 (5 bases). Per the germline V gene, CDR1 is SGHTA and CDR2 is FQGNSA. This CDR3 comprises 13 residues. V shed 5 bases and J shed 1 base, with 8 bases lying between them. CDR3 nucleotides: TGTGCCAGCAGCGTTCAGGGGAACACTGAAGCTTTCTTT. Translation: CASSVQGNTEAFF.

This clone has just a few counts. The chain has TRBV7-3 and TRBJ2-3; perhaps TRBD2 as D (5 bases). The CDR3 has 15 amino acids. Germline CDR1 is SGHTA and CDR2 is FQGTGA. V lost 4 bases and J 6 bases, leaving 17 bases between the germline ends. The DNA of the CDR3 is TGTGCCAGCAGCTACGGGAACCGGGGTACCGATACGCAGTATTTT. This sequence encodes CASSYGNRGTDTQYF.

This clone has just one count. This chain joins TRBV4-1 and TRBJ1-3; possibly TRBD1 for D (5 bases). Germline CDR1 is MGHRA and CDR2 is YSYEKL. The CDR3 has 18 amino acids. The V end was cut by 3 bases, the J end by 4 bases, with 22 bases between. DNA of the CDR3: TGCGCCAGCAGCCACGCCTGGGACCCAGGGACTGCAGGAAACACCATATATTTT. It encodes CASSHAWDPGTAGNTIYF.

This sequence joins TRBV19 and TRBJ2-4, with D maybe TRBD2 (5 bases). The V gene lost 6 bases and the J gene lost 6 bases, with 12 bases spanning the gap. Per the germline V gene, CDR1 is LNHDA and CDR2 is SQIVND (reference sequence). The CDR3 runs 13 residues. CDR3 DNA: TGTGCCAGTAGCACCGGGATAGGAAACATTCAGTACTTC. This gives the protein CASSTGIGNIQYF.

The J gene is TRBJ1-1, the V gene TRBV5-6; D uncertain. Between the trimmed V and J ends, which lost 3 bases and 0 bases, there was a span of 15 bases. The germline gives CDR1 SGHDT, CDR2 YYEEEE. This CDR3 is built from 16 residues. The CDR3 loop is CASSSDNRQLNTEAFF. CDR3 sequence (DNA): TGTGCCAGCAGCTCTGACAATCGGCAATTGAACACTGAAGCTTTCTTT.

The chain links TRBV7-2 to TRBJ2-7, with D perhaps TRBD2 (5 bases). The CDR3 loop spans 13 amino acids. Germline values: CDR1 SGHTA, CDR2 FQGNSA. Trimming removed 1 base at V and 12 bases at J, with 16 bases between. In DNA, the CDR3 is TGTGCCAGCAGCTTAGATTTTAAGAGGGCGGGGTACTTC. Protein product: CASSLDFKRAGYF. The full variable domain, with the rest looked up from reference TRBV7-2 and TRBJ2-7, is GAGVSQSPSNKVTEKGKDVELRCDPISGHTALYWYRQSLGQGLEFLIYFQGNSAPDKSGLPSDRFSAERTGGSVSTLTIQRTQQEDSAVYLCASSLDFKRAGYFGPGTRLTVT.

CDR3 nucleotide sequence: TGCGCCAGCAACCAGGGTAGTGGAGAAAAACTGTTTTTT. Its translation is CASNQGSGEKLFF. V is TRBV5-1 and J is TRBJ1-4, with a possible D match to TRBD1 (5 bases). This CDR3 region has 13 residues. The germline V gene encodes CDR1 SGHRS and CDR2 YFSETQ. The ends were cut back, 6 bases at V and 8 bases at J, with 14 bases in the middle.

This clone is labeled medium-sized. The chain recombines TRBV7-8 with TRBJ2-7; 9 nucleotides agree with TRBD1. V lost 4 bases and J lost 1; bases outside the gene matches: 2. Germline V gives CDR1 SGHVS, CDR2 FQNEAQ. The CDR3 runs 14 residues. CDR3 sequence reads: CASSSGQGSYEQYF. For the CDR3, the DNA is TGTGCCAGCAGCTCCGGACAGGGGTCCTACGAGCAGTACTTC.

The chain joins TRBV10-2 to TRBJ2-7; 9 bases are shared with TRBD1. CDR1 is WSHSY and CDR2 is SAAADI in the germline V gene. This CDR3 is 14 amino acids long. Unmatched junction bases numbered 8, after V lost 8 bases and J lost 3 bases. The CDR3 region has the DNA TGCGCCAGCCGCAGACAGGGGGTGGGCTACGAGCAGTACTTC. Its translation: CASRRQGVGYEQYF.